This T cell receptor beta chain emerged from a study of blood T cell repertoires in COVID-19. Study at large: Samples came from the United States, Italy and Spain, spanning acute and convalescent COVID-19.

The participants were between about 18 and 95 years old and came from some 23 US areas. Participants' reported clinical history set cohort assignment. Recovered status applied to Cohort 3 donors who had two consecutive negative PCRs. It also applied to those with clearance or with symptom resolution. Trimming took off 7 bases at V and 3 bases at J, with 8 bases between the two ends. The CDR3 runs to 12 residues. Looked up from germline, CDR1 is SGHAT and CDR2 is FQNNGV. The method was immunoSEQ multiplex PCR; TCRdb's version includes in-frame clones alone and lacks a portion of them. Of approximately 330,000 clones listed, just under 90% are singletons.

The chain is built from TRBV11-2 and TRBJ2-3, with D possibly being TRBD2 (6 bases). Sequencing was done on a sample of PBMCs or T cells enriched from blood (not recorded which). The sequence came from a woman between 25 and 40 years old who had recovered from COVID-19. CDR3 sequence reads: CASTGGTDTQYF. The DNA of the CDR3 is TGTGCCAGCACCGGGGGTACAGATACGCAGTATTTT.